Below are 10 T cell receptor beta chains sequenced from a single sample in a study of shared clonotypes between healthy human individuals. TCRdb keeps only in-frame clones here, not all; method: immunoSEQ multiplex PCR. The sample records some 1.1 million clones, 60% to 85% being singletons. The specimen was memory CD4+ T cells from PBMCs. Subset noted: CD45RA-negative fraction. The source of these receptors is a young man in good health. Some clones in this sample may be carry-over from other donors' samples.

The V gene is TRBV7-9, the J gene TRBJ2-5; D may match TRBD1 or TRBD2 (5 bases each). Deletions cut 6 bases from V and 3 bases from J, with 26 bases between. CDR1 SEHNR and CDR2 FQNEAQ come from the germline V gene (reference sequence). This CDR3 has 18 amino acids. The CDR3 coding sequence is TGTGCCAGCAGGGCAGATGTGAGGAGAGGGGTGACCAAAGAGACCCAGTACTTC. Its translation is CASRADVRRGVTKETQYF.

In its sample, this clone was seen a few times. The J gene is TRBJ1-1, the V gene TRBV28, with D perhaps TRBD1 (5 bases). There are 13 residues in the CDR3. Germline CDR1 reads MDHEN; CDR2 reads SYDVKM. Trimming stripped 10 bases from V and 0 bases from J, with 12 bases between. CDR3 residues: CATAGRMNTEAFF. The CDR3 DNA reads TGTGCCACGGCGGGACGCATGAACACTGAAGCTTTCTTT.

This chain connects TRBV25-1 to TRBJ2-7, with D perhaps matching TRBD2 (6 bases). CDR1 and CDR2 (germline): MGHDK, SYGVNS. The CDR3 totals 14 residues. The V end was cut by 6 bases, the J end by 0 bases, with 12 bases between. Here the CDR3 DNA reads TGTGCCAGCAGCAGCGCGGGGAGCTCCTACGAGCAGTACTTC. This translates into CASSSAGSSYEQYF.

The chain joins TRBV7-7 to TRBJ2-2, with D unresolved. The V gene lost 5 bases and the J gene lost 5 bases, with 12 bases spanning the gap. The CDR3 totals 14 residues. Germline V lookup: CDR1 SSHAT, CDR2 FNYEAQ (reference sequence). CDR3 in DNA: TGTGCCAGCAGCCACGGTGTGGGGACCGGGGAGCTGTTTTTT. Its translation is CASSHGVGTGELFF.

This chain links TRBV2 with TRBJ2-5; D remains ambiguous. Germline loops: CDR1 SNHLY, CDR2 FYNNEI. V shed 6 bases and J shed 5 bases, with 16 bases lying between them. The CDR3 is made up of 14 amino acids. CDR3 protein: CASSASSASETQYF. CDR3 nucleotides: TGTGCCAGCAGCGCCTCTAGTGCCTCGGAGACCCAGTACTTC.

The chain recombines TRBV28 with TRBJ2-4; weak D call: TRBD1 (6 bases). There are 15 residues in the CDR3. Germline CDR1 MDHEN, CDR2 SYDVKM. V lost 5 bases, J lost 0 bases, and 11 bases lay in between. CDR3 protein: CASSRQALAKNIQYF. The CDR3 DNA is TGTGCCAGCAGTCGACAGGCCCTAGCCAAAAACATTCAGTACTTC.

CDR3 nucleotide sequence: TGTGCCAGCAAAAGGGGTGCGGACCAAGAGACCCAGTACTTC. This codes for CASKRGADQETQYF. The chain carries TRBV28 and TRBJ2-5, with D maybe TRBD1 (5 bases). This CDR3 is built from 14 residues. Germline V gene data show CDR1 as MDHEN and CDR2 as SYDVKM. Trimming shortened V by 7 bases and J by 0 bases, and 12 bases separated the two germline ends.

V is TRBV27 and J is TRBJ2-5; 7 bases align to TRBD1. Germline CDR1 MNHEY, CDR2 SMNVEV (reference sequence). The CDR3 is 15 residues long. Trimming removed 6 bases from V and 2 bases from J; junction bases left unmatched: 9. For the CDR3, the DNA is TGTGCCAGCAGAAGTGACAGGGCGGATCAAGAGACCCAGTACTTC. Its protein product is CASRSDRADQETQYF.

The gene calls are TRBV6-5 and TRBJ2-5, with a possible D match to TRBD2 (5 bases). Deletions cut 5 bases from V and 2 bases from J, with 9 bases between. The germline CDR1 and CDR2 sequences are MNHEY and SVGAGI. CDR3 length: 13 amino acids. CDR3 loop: CASSRTRQETQYF. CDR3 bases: TGTGCCAGCAGTCGGACTCGTCAAGAGACCCAGTACTTC.

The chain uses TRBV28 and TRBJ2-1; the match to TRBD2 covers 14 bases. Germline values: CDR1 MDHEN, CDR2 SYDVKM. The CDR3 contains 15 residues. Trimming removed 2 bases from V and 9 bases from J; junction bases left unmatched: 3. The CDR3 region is CASSLGLAGGFEQFF. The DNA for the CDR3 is TGTGCCAGCAGTTTAGGACTAGCGGGAGGCTTTGAGCAGTTCTTC.